Only a few counts were recorded for the clone carrying this TCR beta chain. Its specificity is not known. The sample belongs to a study of early T cells in non-severe SARS-CoV-2 infection. Study-level information: Whole-blood bulk RNA, unsorted, was sequenced, and chains were unpaired. Study-level points and caveats: The matching step, a VDJdb search, favored anti-spike CD8 responses and missed private and CD4 specificities.

The CDR3 is 16 amino acids. Per germline, CDR1 DFQATT and CDR2 SNEGSKA (reference sequence). V was clipped by 5 bases and J by 4 bases; unmatched bases: 8. Molecules of cDNA were individually given unique molecular identifiers that were attached to them. TCRdb passed the 5' RACE reads through MiXCR, listing each CDR3 protein once. The sample yields over 60,000 distinct CDR3 sequences, approximately 10% seen once. The clonotype comes from an adult who was a healthcare worker with PCR-confirmed SARS-CoV-2 infection or an uninfected control (not recorded which). This sample comprised whole blood, obtained at baseline. This chain joins TRBV20-1 and TRBJ1-6, with 10 bases aligning to TRBD1. CDR3 DNA sequence: TGCAGTGCTGAGGGACAGGGGTCCCTATATAATTCACCCCTCCACTTT. This codes for CSAEGQGSLYNSPLHF.